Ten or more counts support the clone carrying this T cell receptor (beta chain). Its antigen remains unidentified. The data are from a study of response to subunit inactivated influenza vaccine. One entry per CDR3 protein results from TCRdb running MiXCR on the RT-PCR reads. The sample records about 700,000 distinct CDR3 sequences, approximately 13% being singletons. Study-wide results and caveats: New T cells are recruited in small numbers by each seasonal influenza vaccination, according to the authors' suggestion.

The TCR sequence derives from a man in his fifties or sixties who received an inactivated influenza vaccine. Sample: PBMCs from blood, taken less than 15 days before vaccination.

CDR3 coding DNA: TGTGCCACCAGTGACGTACAGGGGGCTCAGCCCCAGCATTTT. This sequence encodes CATSDVQGAQPQHF. This rearrangement joins TRBV24-1 to TRBJ1-5; 9 bases map to TRBD1. Trimming cost V 4 bases and J 6 bases; bases outside gene matches: 3. The CDR3 runs 14 residues. Germline V lookup: CDR1 KGHDR, CDR2 SFDVKD.